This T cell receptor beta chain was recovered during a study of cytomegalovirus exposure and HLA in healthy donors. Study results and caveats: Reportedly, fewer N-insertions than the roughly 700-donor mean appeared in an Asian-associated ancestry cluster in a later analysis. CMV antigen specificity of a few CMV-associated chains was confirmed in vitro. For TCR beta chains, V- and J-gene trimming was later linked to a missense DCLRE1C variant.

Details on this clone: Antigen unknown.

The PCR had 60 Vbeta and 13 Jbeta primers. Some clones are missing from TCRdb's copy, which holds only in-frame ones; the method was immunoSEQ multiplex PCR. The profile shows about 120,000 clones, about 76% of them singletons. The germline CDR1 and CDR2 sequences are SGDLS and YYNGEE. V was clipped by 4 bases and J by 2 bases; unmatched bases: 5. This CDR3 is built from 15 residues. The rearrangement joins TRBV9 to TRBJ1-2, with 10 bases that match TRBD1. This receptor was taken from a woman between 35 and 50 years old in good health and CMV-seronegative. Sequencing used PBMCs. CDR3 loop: CASSPRDRGNYGYTF. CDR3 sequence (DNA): TGTGCCAGCAGCCCCCGGGACAGGGGAAACTATGGCTACACCTTC.